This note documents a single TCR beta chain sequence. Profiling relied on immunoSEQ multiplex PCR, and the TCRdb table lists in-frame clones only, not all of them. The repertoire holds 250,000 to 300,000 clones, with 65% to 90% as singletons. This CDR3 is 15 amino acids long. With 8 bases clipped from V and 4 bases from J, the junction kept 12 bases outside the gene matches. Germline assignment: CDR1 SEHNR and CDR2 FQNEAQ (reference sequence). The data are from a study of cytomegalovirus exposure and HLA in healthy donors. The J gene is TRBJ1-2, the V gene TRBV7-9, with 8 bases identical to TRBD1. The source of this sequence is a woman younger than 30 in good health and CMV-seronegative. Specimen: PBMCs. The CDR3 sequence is CASEPLTGDGYGYTF. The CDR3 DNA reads TGTGCCAGCGAGCCACTGACAGGGGATGGCTATGGCTACACCTTC.